Listed below are T cell receptor beta chains from one sample, sequenced in a study of shared clonotypes between healthy human individuals. The repertoire was sequenced with immunoSEQ multiplex PCR; TCRdb's copy has only in-frame clones and lacks some. The sample contains under 600,000 clones, roughly 98% of which appear only once. What was sequenced was naive CD8+ T cells sorted from blood. Receptor source: a man under 40 in good health. Each CDR3 is given with its conserved first and last residue. Each record gives: V gene, clone size, D gene, J gene, CDR3 protein, CDR3 DNA. The D gene is left open where the match is weak. Where a row states a size, it is once, few, many or the class of an expanded clone; other rows omit it.

TRBV28,NA,NA,TRBJ1-5,CASSPPDSNQPQHF,TGTGCCAGCAGCCCCCCCGATAGCAATCAGCCCCAGCATTTT
TRBV30,NA,TRBD1,TRBJ2-2,CAWRQGAGTGELFF,TGTGCCTGGCGACAGGGGGCTGGCACCGGGGAGCTGTTTTTT
TRBV7-8,once,NA,TRBJ2-5,CASSHPVGDQETQYF,TGTGCCAGCAGCCATCCCGTAGGGGACCAAGAGACCCAGTACTTC
TRBV27,NA,NA,TRBJ2-6,CASSPLGFTGANVLTF,TGTGCCAGCAGTCCCCTCGGGTTCACTGGGGCCAACGTCCTGACTTTC
TRBV10-1,NA,NA,TRBJ1-5,CARTVSNQPQHF,TGCGCCAGGACAGTTAGCAATCAGCCCCAGCATTTT
TRBV28,NA,NA,TRBJ2-1,CASSLPWANEQFF,TGTGCCAGCAGTTTACCCTGGGCCAATGAGCAGTTCTTC
TRBV11-2,NA,NA,TRBJ2-5,CASSPRRFETQYF,TGTGCCAGCAGCCCCAGGAGATTCGAGACCCAGTACTTC
TRBV10-1,NA,NA,TRBJ2-7,CASSGGDSYEQYF,TGCGCCAGCAGTGGAGGGGACTCCTACGAGCAGTACTTC
TRBV7-9,NA,NA,TRBJ2-5,CASSLGFGGGEETQYF,TGTGCCAGCAGCTTAGGCTTTGGAGGGGGAGAGGAGACCCAGTACTTC
TRBV29-1,NA,NA,TRBJ2-1,CSVLPPNNEQFF,TGCAGCGTTCTCCCCCCAAACAATGAGCAGTTCTTC
TRBV9,NA,TRBD2,TRBJ2-1,CASSALLAGESDEQFF,TGTGCCAGCAGCGCCTTACTAGCGGGAGAGTCCGATGAGCAGTTCTTC
TRBV6-5,NA,TRBD2,TRBJ2-7,CASSLGLAGYEQYF,TGTGCCAGCAGTTTGGGACTAGCGGGCTACGAGCAGTACTTC
TRBV18,NA,TRBD1,TRBJ1-1,CASSQTGVRTEAFF,TGTGCCAGCTCACAAACAGGGGTGAGGACTGAAGCTTTCTTT
TRBV7-9,NA,TRBD2,TRBJ2-1,CASSSWGLALGNEQFF,TGTGCCAGCAGCTCCTGGGGACTAGCGCTTGGAAATGAGCAGTTCTTC
TRBV10-3,NA,TRBD1,TRBJ2-7,CAISESGALTGGYEQYF,TGTGCCATCAGTGAGTCGGGAGCCCTGACAGGGGGCTACGAGCAGTACTTC
TRBV11-2,NA,NA,TRBJ2-7,CASSLVREQYF,TGTGCCAGCAGCTTAGTTCGTGAGCAGTACTTC